This TCR beta chain stems from a study of T cell changes during pregnancy in multiple sclerosis. V was cut by 7 bases and J by 3 bases, with 18 bases left in between. The length of the CDR3 is 15 residues. The germline CDR1 and CDR2 sequences are MNHEY and SMNVEV (reference sequence). Here immunoSEQ multiplex PCR was the method, and the copy in TCRdb shows in-frame clones only, minus some. The sample lists some 40,000 clones, around 93% occurring once. The clonotype was recovered from a female donor in good health, enrolled as a control in a pregnancy study. V usage is TRBV27 and J usage is TRBJ1-1; D perhaps matches TRBD1 (6 bases). The sample consisted of CD4+ T cells from peripheral blood mononuclear cells, taken in the third trimester of pregnancy. The CDR3 DNA reads as TGTGCCAGCACCGGCCGAGGGGGGGCCCACACTGAAGCTTTCTTT. It encodes CASTGRGGAHTEAFF.